This record concerns one T cell receptor beta chain sequence. The antigen it binds to is not known. The junction differs from germline at one of its ends, possibly a read error. The sample originates from a study of cytomegalovirus exposure and HLA in healthy donors (dated by TCRdb to 2017 to 2019). Broadly, across the study: In an earlier analysis of approximately 640 of the donors, 250 to 350 Gb of sequence data and some 100 million unique TCR beta sequences from about 179 million T cells were reported. An early release covering approximately 600 HLA-typed donors comprised about 300 gigabases of sequencing data and about 90 million unique TCR sequences. Of the 398 genotyped donors, about 80% fell in the genetic ancestry cluster associated with self-reported Caucasian donors. The study aimed to test whether signatures of past pathogen exposure could be identified by cataloging public T cell receptors. Using immunosequencing, the study profiled T cell repertoires from fewer than 700 subjects and related those repertoires to cytomegalovirus serostatus. In addition to the first cohort of about 650 subjects, a separate validation cohort of 120 different subjects was used. To predict cytomegalovirus infection status, the study combined high-throughput TCR immunosequencing, statistical association of individual TCRs with disease status, and machine learning. In a later analysis, previously published TCR beta repertoires from 666 donors were re-analyzed and high-resolution HLA genotyping was added so that TCR occurrence patterns could be studied. Rather than drawing on any new phenotypic data, the later analysis identified candidate immune exposures from TCR beta sequences and the way those sequences occurred across donors. To decide whether each TCR beta V gene segment behaved as functional or pseudogenic, an earlier analysis of some 600 of the donors relied on high-throughput TCR beta sequencing. Donor age, sex, ethnicity and CMV serostatus were collected together with the repertoire data. In a later genetic analysis, genome-wide SNP genotypes for about 65% of the 666 donors were used, and that subset was treated as a discovery cohort. Every repertoire in the discovery cohort had been generated on one and the same sequencing platform. Class I and class II HLA loci were covered by the typing at four-digit resolution. Typing coverage differed by locus: A, B, C, DRB1 and DQB1 were typed in roughly 620-630 donors, DQA1 in approximately 520, DPA1 in roughly 590, and DPB1 in about 450. Four or five DR-DQ haplotypes were handled as single units for association and clustering because linkage in the cohort was strong. Across 300 to 500 genotyped donors of the cohort, an average of roughly 230,000 unique TCR beta nucleotide sequences per donor were sequenced, and 15% to 20% of those sequences were non-productive. Summary of the overall study and its limitations: Only TCR beta chains were sequenced in this cohort, and the absence of alpha or paired-chain data limited detectable features. In an earlier analysis of some 540 of the donors, most TCR beta V segments appeared in productive rearrangements about 87% or about 30% of the time, broadly matching IMGT annotations. Strong co-occurrence of HLA alleles, especially DR and DQ, made assigning TCR associations to individual alleles difficult. The study listed 150 to 200 TCR beta chains as associated with cytomegalovirus. The earlier analysis of some 560 of the donors excluded over 15 rarely observed V segments, including chromosome 9 orphons, because counts were too low. Roughly uniform sequencing depth across donors was assumed in presence/absence analyses, although this assumption may not hold. A further reported finding was that TCR beta sequences accurately predicted the HLA-A and HLA-B alleles for most subjects in the first cohort. At a false discovery rate of 0.05, a later analysis linked about 16,000 TCR beta sequences to specific HLA alleles. While some public TCRs were present in many individuals, most TCR sequences turned up only very rarely across donors. Compared with equally common non-associated chains, HLA-associated TCR beta chains in a later analysis were more clonally expanded and had lower generation probabilities. In both the original and validation cohorts, the classifier was reported to diagnose cytomegalovirus status with high specificity and sensitivity. CMV serostatus was the only immune exposure information available for the cohort. Correlated functional status among segregating V segments might reflect linkage disequilibrium, but an unknown experimental factor could not be ruled out. HLA typing was unavailable for some donors at each locus, so association tests used only the typed subset. In a later analysis, several top co-occurrence clusters were reported to appear linked to parvovirus B19, influenza, CMV and Epstein-Barr virus. In vitro tests confirmed that a few of the cytomegalovirus-associated TCR beta chains recognize cytomegalovirus antigens. The sequencing pipeline was judged likely to have produced a cluster of highly shared sequence variants as a technical artifact. V-gene and J-gene trimming of TCR beta chains was associated with a missense DCLRE1C variant in a later genetic analysis, and the association was replicated in an independent cohort. In a later analysis, the rate of TCR association differed among HLA loci, with DRB1 alleles having the most associated TCRs and HLA-C alleles having the fewest. According to a later genetic analysis, donors in an Asian-associated ancestry cluster had fewer N-insertions in productive TCRs than the approximately 700-donor mean. A later analysis found that most CMV-associated TCR beta chains appeared HLA-restricted, with HLA associations seemingly driven largely by CMV exposure. It was suggested by the authors that the approach could potentially be generalized to other disease states and immunological phenotypes.

The cohort comprised hundreds of healthy bone marrow donors. At the time of sampling, all cohort members were nominally healthy, though unrecorded immune exposures were likely present. Of the 600 to 750 cohort members, nearly 300 had a positive CMV serostatus and 352 had a negative one, while no CMV serostatus was recorded for the donor. A peripheral blood sample was provided by each donor, and peripheral blood mononuclear cells were used for TCR beta sequencing. The Qiagen DNeasy Blood Extraction Kit was used to extract genomic DNA from the blood cell samples. Receptor amplification or capture employed the immunoSEQ multiplex PCR assay. For the multiplex PCR, a mixture combining 60 forward primers for TCR Vbeta segments and 13 reverse primers for TCR Jbeta segments was used. The CDR3 region of rearranged TCR beta genes was amplified from genomic DNA with a multiplex PCR assay. On the Illumina HiSeq System, the amplified TCR beta libraries were sequenced as 87-base-pair reads. As for the authors' bioinformatics: A later analysis counted about 80 million unique TCR beta chains across the 666 repertoires, and some 11 million of these chains were shared by at least two donors. Raw reads were error-corrected and collapsed into unique sequences by a nearest-neighbor algorithm in which closely related sequences were merged to remove PCR and sequencing errors. CDR3 sequences were aligned to IMGT reference sequences to assign V, D and J gene segments. For a sequence to be retained, at least a six-nucleotide match to both a V gene segment and a J gene segment was required. Rearrangements were called productive when the CDR3 lacked stop codons and stayed in frame with V and J; all others were non-productive. CDR3 was defined according to IMGT convention as the region running from the second conserved V-encoded cysteine to the conserved J-encoded phenylalanine. In an earlier analysis of around 570 of the donors, sequences lacking an unambiguous match to a single V gene segment were excluded. In an earlier analysis of several hundred of the donors, V segments were called functional above 56.7% productive rearrangements and were called segregating when the between-donor standard deviation exceeded 5%. To diagnose cytomegalovirus status from the catalog of TCR beta chain sequences, a statistical classification framework was built. V and J gene assignment, in a later analysis, came from comparing TCR nucleotide sequences with IMGT/GENE-DB human TR gene sequences. In a later analysis, CDR3 sequences and most-parsimonious VDJ recombination scenarios were assigned using the TCRdist pipeline. In a later analysis, every TCR beta chain was defined by the combination of its CDR3 amino acid sequence and its V-gene family, and reads without a unique V-gene family were dropped. In a later analysis, 500 to 650 highly shared, low-generation-probability nucleotide sequences were removed to address suspected cross-contamination and a sequencing artifact. In a later analysis, a clonal expansion index was calculated for each public chain from normalized within-repertoire ranks of inferred template counts. A later analysis computed generation probabilities with a VDJ recombination model fitted to out-of-frame rearrangements, and checked the results against IGoR. In a later analysis, TCR-TCR, TCR-HLA and TCR-CMV co-occurrence was scored with hypergeometric tests, and a repertoire-size bias correction was applied to TCR pairs. A later analysis estimated false discovery rates by permuting HLA or CMV assignments 20 times. In a later analysis, co-occurring TCRs were grouped using DBSCAN, with TCRdist sequence similarity added in when clustering inside HLA-allele-positive subsets. Repertoires with fewer than 30,000 or more than 120,000 public chains were left out of co-occurrence clustering, as were about five repertoires with anomalous nucleotide sharing. TCRdb's version of the immuneACCESS table is confined to in-frame rearrangements and falls short of the full clone set. An unresolved V gene accounts for under half of the shortfall where checked; the remainder is of unknown origin. V and J calls and clone size are as listed in that table; D and trimming were resolved from the DNA. The sample table holds 110,000 to 150,000 clones, of which roughly two thirds were seen once. Of the sample, under 15% is held by the ten largest clones.

What was sequenced was PBMCs. The TCR sequence derives from a human donor in good health.

The nucleotide sequence reads as follows: TGTTCCAGCAGCTTAGACTACTTACAGGAGAAACTGTTTTTT. This sequence encodes CSSSLDYLQEKLFF. The V and J genes are TRBV7-9 and TRBJ1-4; perhaps TRBD1 is the D gene, with 5 bases matching. The CDR3 covers 14 residues, taking in both the cysteine and the phenylalanine. The DNA shown is the 42-base CDR3, in frame from base 1. Based on the germline V gene (reference sequence), the CDR1 and CDR2 sequences are SEHNR and FQNEAQ.